These T cell receptor beta chains were read from a single sample in a study of T cell changes during pregnancy in multiple sclerosis. Libraries were prepared by immunoSEQ multiplex PCR; TCRdb keeps only in-frame clonotypes and omits some of them. The repertoire consists of more than 75,000 clones, with 94% occurring once and the leading ten covering 2% to 2.5%. Sequenced material: peripheral blood, taken in the third trimester of pregnancy. All receptors come from a female donor with multiple sclerosis, enrolled in a pregnancy study. Both conserved end residues are part of each CDR3. The D gene is left open where the match is weak. For some rows the clone size is stated as once, few or many, or as a class when expanded; others skip it.

J gene	V gene	clone size	D gene	CDR3 DNA	CDR3 protein
TRBJ2-7	TRBV9	NA	NA	TGTGCCAGCAGCGCGGGGTTTACTGGCTACGAGCAGTACTTC	CASSAGFTGYEQYF
TRBJ2-7	TRBV10-1	NA	NA	TGCGCCAGCAGTGAGCCGGGTGGTCGCGAGCAGTACTTC	CASSEPGGREQYF
TRBJ2-5	TRBV7-3	NA	TRBD1	TGTGCCAGCAGCCGATCAGGGGGCGCGGGGGAGACCCAGTACTTC	CASSRSGGAGETQYF
TRBJ1-2	TRBV9	NA	NA	TGTGCCAGCAGCGTAGATGCACTGAACTATGGCTACACCTTC	CASSVDALNYGYTF
TRBJ1-6	TRBV9	NA	NA	TGTGCCAGCACGCAGGGAACCGGCTCCTATAATTCACCCCTCCACTTT	CASTQGTGSYNSPLHF
TRBJ2-1	TRBV11-3	NA	TRBD2	TGTGCCAGCAGCTTCGGACTAGCGGGGGCATACAATGAGCAGTTCTTC	CASSFGLAGAYNEQFF
TRBJ1-4	TRBV7-6	NA	NA	TGTGCCAGCAGCCCGACAGGCCTCCTTAATGAAAAACTGTTTTTT	CASSPTGLLNEKLFF
TRBJ2-6	TRBV6-5	once	NA	TGTGCCAGCAGTTACTCGACAGCCTCTGGGGCCAACGTCCTGACTTTC	CASSYSTASGANVLTF
TRBJ1-1	TRBV18	once	NA	TGTGCCAGCTCACCAAGGGAGGGCACTGAAGCTTTCTTT	CASSPREGTEAFF
TRBJ2-7	TRBV20-1	NA	NA	TGCAGTGAGAGAAGGGGTTACGAGCAGTACTTC	CSERRGYEQYF
TRBJ1-6	TRBV7-9	NA	NA	TGTGCCAGCAGCTTAGAGGGGCGCATTGGTTCACCCCTCCACTTT	CASSLEGRIGSPLHF
TRBJ1-1	TRBV10-3	NA	NA	TGTGCCATCAGTGCCATCGGAGAGGGAGGTGAGGCTTTCTTT	CAISAIGEGGEAFF
TRBJ1-5	TRBV16	NA	NA	TGTGCCAGCAGCCCCGACCTAGGCAATCAGCCCCAGCATTTT	CASSPDLGNQPQHF
TRBJ2-3	TRBV11-2	NA	NA	TGTGCCAGCAGCCGCCTTGCGGGCCCGCGCACAGATACGCAGTATTTT	CASSRLAGPRTDTQYF
TRBJ1-2	TRBV10-3	NA	TRBD1	TGTGCCATCAGTGAGCGGATAACGGCAGGGGGCTGGAGTGGCTACACCTTC	CAISERITAGGWSGYTF
TRBJ1-5	TRBV19	NA	TRBD1	TGTGCCAGTAGTGTGCCGGGACAGGGGTTCAAGCCCCAGCATTTT	CASSVPGQGFKPQHF
TRBJ2-5	TRBV30	NA	TRBD2	TGTGCCTGGAGTCGGGCTAGCGGGGCCCAAGAGACCCAGTACTTC	CAWSRASGAQETQYF
TRBJ2-5	TRBV9	NA	TRBD1	TGTGCCAGCAGCGTAGGGGTAATCGGGACAGGGGGCAAAGAGACCCAGTACTTC	CASSVGVIGTGGKETQYF
TRBJ1-1	TRBV6-1	NA	TRBD1	TGTGCCAGCAGTGAAGGGGCAGGGGGAGCTTTCTTT	CASSEGAGGAFF
TRBJ1-2	TRBV19	NA	TRBD1	TGTGCCAGTAGTATAATAGCAGGGACAGACTATGGCTACACCTTC	CASSIIAGTDYGYTF
TRBJ2-1	TRBV6-5	NA	NA	TGTGCCAGCAGTTCGGCGGCCTGGAATGAGCAGTTCTTC	CASSSAAWNEQFF
TRBJ2-1	TRBV27	once	TRBD2	TGTGCCAGCAGGTTAGCGGGGTACAATGAGCAGTTCTTC	CASRLAGYNEQFF
TRBJ1-6	TRBV5-5	NA	NA	TGTGCCAGCAGATTTTTCCCACTCGAGAATTCACCCCTCCACTTT	CASRFFPLENSPLHF
TRBJ2-1	TRBV4-1	NA	TRBD1	TGCGCCAGCAGCCACCCAGGACTGAGACAGGGGATCTCCTACAATGAGCAGTTCTTC	CASSHPGLRQGISYNEQFF
TRBJ2-1	TRBV30	NA	TRBD2	TGTGCCTGGAGTGTGTGGACTAGCGGAAATGAGCAGTTCTTC	CAWSVWTSGNEQFF
TRBJ2-3	TRBV27	NA	TRBD2	TGTGCCAGCAGTTTAGTGGCGGGGGGGCCAGATACGCAGTATTTT	CASSLVAGGPDTQYF
TRBJ2-3	TRBV10-3	NA	NA	TGTGCCATCAGTGAAGGGGTTAGCACAGATACGCAGTATTTT	CAISEGVSTDTQYF
TRBJ1-5	TRBV15	NA	TRBD1	TGTGCCACCAGCAGAACAGGGGGCCCCAATCAGCCCCAGCATTTT	CATSRTGGPNQPQHF
TRBJ1-2	TRBV6-1	NA	NA	TGTGCCAGCAGTGAAAGAGGAATCTATGGCTACACCTTC	CASSERGIYGYTF